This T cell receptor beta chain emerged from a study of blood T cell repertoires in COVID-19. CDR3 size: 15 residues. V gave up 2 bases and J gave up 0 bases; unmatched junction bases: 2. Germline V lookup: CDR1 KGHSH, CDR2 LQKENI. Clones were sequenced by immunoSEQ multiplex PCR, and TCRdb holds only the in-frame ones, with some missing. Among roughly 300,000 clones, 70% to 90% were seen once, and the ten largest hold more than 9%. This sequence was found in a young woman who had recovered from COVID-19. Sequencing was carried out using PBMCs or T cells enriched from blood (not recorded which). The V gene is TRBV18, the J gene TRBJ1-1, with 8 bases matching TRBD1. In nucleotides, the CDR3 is TGTGCCAGCTCACCAGGGACAGGTATGAACACTGAAGCTTTCTTT. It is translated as CASSPGTGMNTEAFF. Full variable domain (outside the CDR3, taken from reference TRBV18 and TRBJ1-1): NAGVMQNPRHLVRRRGQEARLRCSPMKGHSHVYWYRQLPEEGLKFMVYLQKENIIDESGMPKERFSAEFPKEGPSILRIQQVVRGDSAAYFCASSPGTGMNTEAFFGQGTRLTVV.